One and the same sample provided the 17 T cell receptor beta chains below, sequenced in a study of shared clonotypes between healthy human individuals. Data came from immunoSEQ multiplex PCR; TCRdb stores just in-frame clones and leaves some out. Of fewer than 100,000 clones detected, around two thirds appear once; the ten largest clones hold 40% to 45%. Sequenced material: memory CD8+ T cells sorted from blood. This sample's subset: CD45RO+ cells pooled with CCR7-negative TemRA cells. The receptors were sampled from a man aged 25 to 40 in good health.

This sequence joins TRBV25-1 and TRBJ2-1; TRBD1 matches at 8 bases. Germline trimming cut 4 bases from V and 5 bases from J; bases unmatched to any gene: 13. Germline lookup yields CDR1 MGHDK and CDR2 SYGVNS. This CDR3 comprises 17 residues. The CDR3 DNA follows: TGTGCCAGCAGTGGGAGAGGAGGCAGGGGGCTCCACAATGAGCAGTTCTTC. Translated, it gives CASSGRGGRGLHNEQFF.

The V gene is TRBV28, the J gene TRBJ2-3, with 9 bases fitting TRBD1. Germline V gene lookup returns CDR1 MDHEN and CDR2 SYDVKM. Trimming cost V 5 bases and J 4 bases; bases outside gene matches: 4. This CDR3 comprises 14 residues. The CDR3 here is CASSPGQGPDTQYF. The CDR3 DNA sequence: TGTGCCAGCAGTCCCGGACAGGGGCCAGATACGCAGTATTTT.

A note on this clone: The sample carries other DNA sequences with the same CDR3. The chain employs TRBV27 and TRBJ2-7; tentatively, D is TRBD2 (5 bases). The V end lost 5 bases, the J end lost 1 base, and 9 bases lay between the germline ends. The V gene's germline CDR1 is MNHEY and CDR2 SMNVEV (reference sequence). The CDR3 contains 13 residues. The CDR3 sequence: CASSGLKSYEQYF. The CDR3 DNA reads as TGTGCCAGCAGTGGACTTAAATCCTACGAGCAGTACTTC.

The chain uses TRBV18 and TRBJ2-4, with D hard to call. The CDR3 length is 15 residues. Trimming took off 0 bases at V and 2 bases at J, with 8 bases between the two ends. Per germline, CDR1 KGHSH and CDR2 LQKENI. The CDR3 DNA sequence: TGTGCCAGCTCACCACCAGTAGGGTCCAAAAACATTCAGTACTTC. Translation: CASSPPVGSKNIQYF.

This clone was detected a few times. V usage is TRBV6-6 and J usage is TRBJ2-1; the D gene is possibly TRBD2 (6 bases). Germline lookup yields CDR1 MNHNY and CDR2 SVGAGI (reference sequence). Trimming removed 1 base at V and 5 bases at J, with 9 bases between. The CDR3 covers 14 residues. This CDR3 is CASSYWRVDNEQFF. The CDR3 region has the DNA TGTGCCAGCAGTTACTGGAGGGTTGACAATGAGCAGTTCTTC.

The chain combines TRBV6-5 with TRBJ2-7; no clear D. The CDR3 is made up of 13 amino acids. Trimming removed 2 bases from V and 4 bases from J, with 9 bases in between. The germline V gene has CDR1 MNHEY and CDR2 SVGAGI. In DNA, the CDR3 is TGTGCCAGCAGTTACGGGGTTTCGTACGAGCAGTACTTC. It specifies CASSYGVSYEQYF.

CDR3 loop: CASSTRRGSGNTIYF. CDR3 in DNA: TGTGCCAGCAGCACCCGACGGGGTTCTGGAAACACCATATATTTT. V gene TRBV6-5 combines with J gene TRBJ1-3; D ambiguous. The germline V gene has CDR1 MNHEY and CDR2 SVGAGI. V was trimmed by 6 bases and J by 1 base, leaving 13 bases between them. The length of the CDR3 is 15 residues.

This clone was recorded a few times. CDR3 sequence (DNA): TGTGCCAGCAGTTTTTTCGCGGCAGGGGGGTACGAGCAGTACTTC. Translating it yields CASSFFAAGGYEQYF. The chain carries TRBV27 and TRBJ2-7; tentatively, D is TRBD1 (7 bases). The germline CDR1 and CDR2 sequences are MNHEY and SMNVEV (reference sequence). V was trimmed by 3 bases and J by 4 bases, leaving 16 bases between them. CDR3 size: 15 residues.

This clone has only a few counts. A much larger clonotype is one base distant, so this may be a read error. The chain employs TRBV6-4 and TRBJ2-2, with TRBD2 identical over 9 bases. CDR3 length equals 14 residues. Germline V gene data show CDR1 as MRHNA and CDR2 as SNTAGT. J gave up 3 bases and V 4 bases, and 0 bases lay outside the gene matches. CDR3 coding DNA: TGTGCCAGCAGTGTAGCGGGAGACACCGGGGAGCTGTTTTTT. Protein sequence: CASSVAGDTGELFF.

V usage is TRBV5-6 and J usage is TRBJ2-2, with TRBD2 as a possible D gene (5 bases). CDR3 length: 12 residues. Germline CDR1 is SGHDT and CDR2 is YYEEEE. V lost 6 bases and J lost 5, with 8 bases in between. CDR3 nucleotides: TGTGCCAGCAAACCGGGGACCGGGGAGCTGTTTTTT. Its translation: CASKPGTGELFF.

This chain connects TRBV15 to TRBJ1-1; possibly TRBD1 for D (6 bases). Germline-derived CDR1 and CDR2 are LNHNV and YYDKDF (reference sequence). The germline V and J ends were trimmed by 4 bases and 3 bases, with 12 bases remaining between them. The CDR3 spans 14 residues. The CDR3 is CATSKEQGYTEAFF. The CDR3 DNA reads TGTGCCACCAGCAAAGAACAGGGATACACTGAAGCTTTCTTT.

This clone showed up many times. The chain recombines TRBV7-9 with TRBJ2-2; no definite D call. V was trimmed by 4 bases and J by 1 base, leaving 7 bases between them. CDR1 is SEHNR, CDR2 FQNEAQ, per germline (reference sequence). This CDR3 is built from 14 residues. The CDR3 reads CASSSDGNTGELFF. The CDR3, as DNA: TGTGCCAGCAGCTCGGACGGGAACACCGGGGAGCTGTTTTTT.

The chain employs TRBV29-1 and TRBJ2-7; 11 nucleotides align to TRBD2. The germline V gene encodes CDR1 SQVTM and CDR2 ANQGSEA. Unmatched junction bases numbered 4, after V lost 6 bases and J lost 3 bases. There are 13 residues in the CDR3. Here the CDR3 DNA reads TGCAGCGTACGACTAGCGGGATACTACGAGCAGTACTTC. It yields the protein CSVRLAGYYEQYF.

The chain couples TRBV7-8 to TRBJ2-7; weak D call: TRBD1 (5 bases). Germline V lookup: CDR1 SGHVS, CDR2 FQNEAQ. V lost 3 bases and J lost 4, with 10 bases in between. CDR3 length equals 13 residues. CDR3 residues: CASSFSQGYEQYF. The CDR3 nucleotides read TGTGCCAGCAGCTTTAGCCAGGGATACGAGCAGTACTTC.

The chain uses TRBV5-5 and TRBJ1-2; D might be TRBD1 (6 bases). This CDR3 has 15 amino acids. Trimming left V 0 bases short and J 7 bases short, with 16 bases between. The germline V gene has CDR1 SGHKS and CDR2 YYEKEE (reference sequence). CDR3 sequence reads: CASSLVGQGRFGYTF. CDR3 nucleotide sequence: TGTGCCAGCAGCTTGGTCGGGCAGGGGCGATTTGGCTACACCTTC. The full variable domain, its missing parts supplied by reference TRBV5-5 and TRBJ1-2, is DAGVTQSPTHLIKTRGQQVTLRCSPISGHKSVSWYQQVLGQGPQFIFQYYEKEERGRGNFPDRFSARQFPNYSSELNVNALLLGDSALYLCASSLVGQGRFGYTFGSGTRLTVV.

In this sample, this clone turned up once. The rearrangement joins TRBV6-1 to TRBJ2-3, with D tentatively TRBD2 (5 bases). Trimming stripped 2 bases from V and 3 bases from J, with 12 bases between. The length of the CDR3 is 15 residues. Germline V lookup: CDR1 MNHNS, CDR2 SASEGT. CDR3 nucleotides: TGTGCCAGCAGTGAATCTGACGGAGGTACAGATACGCAGTATTTT. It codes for CASSESDGGTDTQYF.

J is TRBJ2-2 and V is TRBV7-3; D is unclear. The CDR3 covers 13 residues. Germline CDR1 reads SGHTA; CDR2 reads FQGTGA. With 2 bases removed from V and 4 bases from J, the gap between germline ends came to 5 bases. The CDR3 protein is CASSLDPTGELFF. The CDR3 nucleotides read TGTGCCAGCAGCTTAGACCCCACCGGGGAGCTGTTTTTT.